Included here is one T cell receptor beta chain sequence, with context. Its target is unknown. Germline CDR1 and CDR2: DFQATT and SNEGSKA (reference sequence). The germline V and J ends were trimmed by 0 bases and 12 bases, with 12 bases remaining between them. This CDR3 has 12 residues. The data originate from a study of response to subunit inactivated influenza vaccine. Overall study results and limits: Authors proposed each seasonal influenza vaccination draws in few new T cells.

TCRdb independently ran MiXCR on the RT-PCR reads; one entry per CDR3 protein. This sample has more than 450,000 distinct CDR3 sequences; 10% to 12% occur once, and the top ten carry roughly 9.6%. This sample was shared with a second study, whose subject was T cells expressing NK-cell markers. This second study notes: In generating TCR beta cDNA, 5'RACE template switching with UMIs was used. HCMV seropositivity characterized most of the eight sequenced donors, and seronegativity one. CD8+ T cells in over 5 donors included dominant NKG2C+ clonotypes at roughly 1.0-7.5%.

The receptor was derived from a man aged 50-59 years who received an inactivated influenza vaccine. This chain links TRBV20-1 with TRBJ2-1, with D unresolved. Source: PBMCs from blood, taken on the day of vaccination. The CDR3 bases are TGCAGTGCTAGAGAGGGTCCCATGGGGCAGTTCTTC. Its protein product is CSAREGPMGQFF.